The present entry profiles one TCR beta chain with its context. The antigen is undetermined. These data are taken from a study of T cell responses to AZD1222 COVID-19 vaccine. Germline V gene data show CDR1 as SQVTM and CDR2 as ANQGSEA. V gave up 3 bases and J gave up 3 bases; unmatched junction bases: 10. CDR3 size: 16 residues. Sequenced by immunoSEQ multiplex PCR; TCRdb stores in-frame clones only, minus some. The table includes 150,000 or so clones, approximately 90% detected once. Study-wide results and caveats: Repertoire sampling happened only post peak T cell response. Two AZD1222 doses significantly raised spike-specific TCR breadth and depth over controls. Vaccine-related CD4 TCRs covered spike, predominating at 160-218 and 743-854. Females made up more of the donors, who were largely white British, and clonal diversity may have come out too low.

The receptor's source is an adult in good health. Material: peripheral blood, obtained on day 0 of AZD1222 vaccination. The chain joins TRBV29-1 to TRBJ2-1; 8 bases align to TRBD2. The CDR3 region has the DNA TGCAGCGTTGATTGGTTGGTTAGCGGGAACTACAATGAGCAGTTCTTC. Protein sequence: CSVDWLVSGNYNEQFF.